This T cell receptor beta chain came from a study of T cell repertoires in cytomegalovirus infection. This clonotype was detected ten times or more. MiXCR, run by TCRdb on the reads, gives a single entry per CDR3 protein. The table has roughly 300,000 distinct CDR3 sequences, around 9.5% seen once. Germline values: CDR1 SGHTA, CDR2 FQGNSA. This CDR3 has 15 amino acids. Between the trimmed V and J ends, which lost 4 bases and 0 bases, there was a span of 10 bases. This clonotype was obtained from a human donor in good health (CMV status not recorded). Some clones in this sample may be carry-over from other donors' samples. This chain uses TRBV7-2 with TRBJ1-5; D may be TRBD1 (5 bases). The sequencing sample was made of PBMCs. The CDR3 DNA reads TGTGCCAGCAGCTCGGGACGGAATAGCAATCAGCCCCAGCATTTT. This codes for CASSSGRNSNQPQHF.